This TCR beta chain stems from a study of blood T cell repertoires in COVID-19. Study overall: Collection of acute and convalescent COVID-19 samples took place in the United States, Italy and Spain.

Only in-frame clones appear in the TCRdb table, and some are missing; sequencing was by immunoSEQ multiplex PCR. The table shows about 180,000 clones, with about 88% occurring only once. CDR3 length: 14 amino acids. V lost 7 bases, J lost 1 base, and 2 bases stayed unmatched. Germline CDR1 SEHNR, CDR2 FQNEAQ (reference sequence). The receptor was isolated from a woman aged 25-40 years with active or convalescent COVID-19. The sequencing input was peripheral blood. The chain recombines TRBV7-9 with TRBJ1-1; 11 nucleotides agree with TRBD1. CDR3 amino acids: CASNGQGANTEAFF. CDR3 nucleotide sequence: TGTGCCAGCAACGGACAGGGGGCGAACACTGAAGCTTTCTTT.